These T cell receptor beta chains were read from a single sample in a study of Ad26.COV2.S vaccination and SARS-CoV-2 variants. Profiled with immunoSEQ multiplex PCR; TCRdb holds only in-frame clones, not every one. The sample has 350,000 to 450,000 clones, 83% seen once. Sample: peripheral blood, taken in a trial of Ad26.COV2.S vaccine versus placebo. These receptors were taken from a person between 18 and 60 years old who received the Ad26.COV2.S COVID-19 vaccine or a placebo. Both conserved end residues are part of each CDR3. The D gene is left open where the match is weak. A row's size may be missing; if present it is once, few, many or a size class.

TGCGCCAGCAGCATAGTCCCTAATCAGCCCCAGCATTTT,CASSIVPNQPQHF,.,TRBJ1-5,TRBV5-1,.
TGCGCCAGCAGCTTGACCGTGGGGGGCGAGCAGTACTTC,CASSLTVGGEQYF,.,TRBJ2-7,TRBV5-1,.
TGTGCCAGCTTGAAGGGCTTTGGCTACGAGCAGTACTTC,CASLKGFGYEQYF,.,TRBJ2-7,TRBV2,.
TGTGCCAGTAGTATAGGCCCAAGTGGGGGGGGTGGCAATCAGCCCCAGCATTTT,CASSIGPSGGGGNQPQHF,.,TRBJ1-5,TRBV19,.
TGTGCCAGCAGCTTGCTCGGGACCGCCCCAGAGACCCAGTACTTC,CASSLLGTAPETQYF,.,TRBJ2-5,TRBV7-2,.
TGTGCCAGCAGTTCCCATAGGGACAGGGGAACCCAGCCCCAGCATTTT,CASSSHRDRGTQPQHF,TRBD1,TRBJ1-5,TRBV6-2/TRBV6-3,.
TGTGCCAGCAGTGAGGCCGGGACAGGAGCTTTCCAAGAGACCCAGTACTTC,CASSEAGTGAFQETQYF,TRBD1,TRBJ2-5,TRBV2,.
TGTGCCAGCAGTTCTGACAGGGAAGAGGGGACCCAGTACTTC,CASSSDREEGTQYF,TRBD1,TRBJ2-5,TRBV11-3,.
TGTGCCAGCAGCGTAGTCACTAGCCTGATCAATGAGCAGTTCTTC,CASSVVTSLINEQFF,.,TRBJ2-1,TRBV9,once
TGTGCCAGCAGCTTCGGGCGGGGTGGCTACACCTTC,CASSFGRGGYTF,.,TRBJ1-2,TRBV7-9,.
TGTGCCTGGAGTGTTCCCTGGGGGTCCAATGAGCAGTTCTTC,CAWSVPWGSNEQFF,.,TRBJ2-1,TRBV30,.
TGTGCCAGCAGTTTAGTAAGGTCTAGCCACGAGCAGTACTTC,CASSLVRSSHEQYF,.,TRBJ2-7,TRBV27,.
TGCGCCAGCAGCCAAGGTCAGCTTAGCTCCTATAATTCACCCCTCCACTTT,CASSQGQLSSYNSPLHF,.,TRBJ1-6,TRBV4-1,.
TGTGCCAGCAGCATCCAGCGGACCTACGAGCAGTACTTC,CASSIQRTYEQYF,.,TRBJ2-7,TRBV7-2,.
TGCGCCAGCAGCGGCGGGACAGGGGGTGGGGAGCAGTACTTC,CASSGGTGGGEQYF,TRBD1,TRBJ2-7,TRBV5-1,.
TGTGCCAGCAGGAACAGGGCCCCTAACTATGGCTACACCTTC,CASRNRAPNYGYTF,.,TRBJ1-2,TRBV27,few
TGTGCCAGCAGGGAGCGGCCGGCTTCACCCCTCCACTTT,CASRERPASPLHF,.,TRBJ1-6,TRBV2,.
TGTGCCAGCAGCTTAGTACTAGCGGGAGACTACGAGCAGTACTTC,CASSLVLAGDYEQYF,TRBD2,TRBJ2-7,TRBV13,.
TGTGCCAGCAGTTTAGCGCCTATCGGGGAGCTGTTTTTT,CASSLAPIGELFF,.,TRBJ2-2,TRBV12-3/TRBV12-4,.
TGTGCCAGCAGTTATGGGACTAGCGCCTACGAGCAGTACTTC,CASSYGTSAYEQYF,TRBD2,TRBJ2-7,TRBV6-5,.
TGCGCCAGCAGCTACGGGGTGGCGGAGGAAAAACTGTTTTTT,CASSYGVAEEKLFF,.,TRBJ1-4,TRBV5-1,.
TGCAGCGTTGCCATCAACTATGGCTACACCTTC,CSVAINYGYTF,.,TRBJ1-2,TRBV29-1,once
TGTGCCAGCAGCTTCCCGGGACTAGAATCCTACGAGCAGTACTTC,CASSFPGLESYEQYF,TRBD2,TRBJ2-7,TRBV5-4,.
TGCGCCAGCAGCGTGGACAGGATAGAGGCCTATGGCTACACCTTC,CASSVDRIEAYGYTF,TRBD1,TRBJ1-2,TRBV5-1,.
TGTGCCAGCAGCTTAGAGGTACAGGTCTCTCCCCTCCACTTT,CASSLEVQVSPLHF,.,TRBJ1-6,TRBV7-2,few
TGTGCCATCAGTGAGTCGTTACCAGGGGACACTGAAGCTTTCTTT,CAISESLPGDTEAFF,.,TRBJ1-1,TRBV10-3,.
TGCGCCAGCAGCCCTCCCGGGGCCATAGCAACCGGCGAGCAGTACTTC,CASSPPGAIATGEQYF,.,TRBJ2-7,TRBV4-1,.
TGTGCCAGCAGGTACAGGGAAGAAGCAAACGAGCAGTACTTC,CASRYREEANEQYF,.,TRBJ2-7,TRBV6-5,.
TGCAGTGCTAGTTTACCTTACTCGAACACCGGGGAGCTGTTTTTT,CSASLPYSNTGELFF,.,TRBJ2-2,TRBV20-1,.
TGTGCCAGCAGCTTCAACAGGGGCGGGTACTACGAGCAGTACTTC,CASSFNRGGYYEQYF,TRBD1,TRBJ2-7,TRBV13,once
TGCGCCAGCAGCTTGGATTCGCCCCTTGGCTTTGGCTACACCTTC,CASSLDSPLGFGYTF,.,TRBJ1-2,TRBV5-1,.
TGTGCCAGCATGGCAGGCCATCAGCCCCAGCATTTT,CASMAGHQPQHF,.,TRBJ1-5,TRBV6-5,.
TGTGCCAGTAGTAGGGGGTCGGGGGCCTACAATGAGCAGTTCTTC,CASSRGSGAYNEQFF,.,TRBJ2-1,TRBV19,few
TGTGCCAGCTTGAACAGCTCCTACGAGCAGTACTTC,CASLNSSYEQYF,.,TRBJ2-7,TRBV19,.
TGCAGTGCGTCGGGAGTGAGAGCTTTCTTT,CSASGVRAFF,.,TRBJ1-1,TRBV20-1,.
TGTGCCAGTAGTGTGGGATTGGGGACGGCTAACTATGGCTACACCTTC,CASSVGLGTANYGYTF,.,TRBJ1-2,TRBV19,.
TGTGCCAGCAGCTTGGGGTTAGCCACCCTTGACGAGCAGTACTTC,CASSLGLATLDEQYF,.,TRBJ2-7,TRBV5-4,.
TGTGCCAGCAGTGACTCTGGGGAGGGGTCCTACAATGAGCAGTTCTTC,CASSDSGEGSYNEQFF,TRBD2,TRBJ2-1,TRBV6-4,many
TGTGCCAGCAGGGGGGGACAAATCCAGCCCCAGCATTTT,CASRGGQIQPQHF,.,TRBJ1-5,TRBV21-1,.
TGTGCCATCGAGTCGGGAGGCTGGGAGGGCTACACCTTC,CAIESGGWEGYTF,.,TRBJ1-2,TRBV10-3,.
TGTGCCAGCTCACCAGGCCGAGGGGCCTACGAGCAGTACTTC,CASSPGRGAYEQYF,.,TRBJ2-7,TRBV18,.
TGTGCCAGCAGCACCGGGACAGGGATAACCGGGGAGCTGTTTTTT,CASSTGTGITGELFF,TRBD1,TRBJ2-2,TRBV7-2,medium-sized
TGTGCCAGCAGCGTAGCGGCAGGCGGTTCGAGGGCAGATACGCAGTATTTT,CASSVAAGGSRADTQYF,.,TRBJ2-3,TRBV9,.
TGTGCCAGCAGCCTCCTCCCCGGACGGAACTACGAGCAGTACTTC,CASSLLPGRNYEQYF,.,TRBJ2-7,TRBV3-1/TRBV3-2,.
TGTGCCAGCAGCCAAGGCAGGGGAACAGATACGCAGTATTTT,CASSQGRGTDTQYF,.,TRBJ2-3,TRBV4-2,.
TGTGCCAGCAGCTTTGGGACTAGCGGGAAGGGGACCGGGGAGCTGTTTTTT,CASSFGTSGKGTGELFF,TRBD2,TRBJ2-2,TRBV11-2,.
TGTGCCAGCAGCCCTGCTTCGGACAGGACTAGGGATACGCAGTATTTT,CASSPASDRTRDTQYF,.,TRBJ2-3,TRBV14,.
TGTGCCAGCAGCCGAGACAGGGCAACTGGAAACACCATATATTTT,CASSRDRATGNTIYF,TRBD1,TRBJ1-3,TRBV5-4,.
TGTGCCACCAGCAGAGATCGCCGGGCCGGGGAGACCCAGTACTTC,CATSRDRRAGETQYF,.,TRBJ2-5,TRBV15,.
TGTGCCAGCATCCGCGCGGGAGGGGGGAATGAGCAGTTCTTC,CASIRAGGGNEQFF,TRBD2,TRBJ2-1,TRBV6-5,.